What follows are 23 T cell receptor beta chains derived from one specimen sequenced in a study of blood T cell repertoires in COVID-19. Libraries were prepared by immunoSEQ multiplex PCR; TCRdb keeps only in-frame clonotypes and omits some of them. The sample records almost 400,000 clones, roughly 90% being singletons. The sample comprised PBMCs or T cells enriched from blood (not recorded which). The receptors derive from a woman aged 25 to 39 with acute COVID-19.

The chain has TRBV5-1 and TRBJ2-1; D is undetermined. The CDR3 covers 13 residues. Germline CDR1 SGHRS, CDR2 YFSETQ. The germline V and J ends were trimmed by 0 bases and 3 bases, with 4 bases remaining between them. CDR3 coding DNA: TGCGCCAGCAGCTTGGACAGCTACAATGAGCAGTTCTTC. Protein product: CASSLDSYNEQFF.

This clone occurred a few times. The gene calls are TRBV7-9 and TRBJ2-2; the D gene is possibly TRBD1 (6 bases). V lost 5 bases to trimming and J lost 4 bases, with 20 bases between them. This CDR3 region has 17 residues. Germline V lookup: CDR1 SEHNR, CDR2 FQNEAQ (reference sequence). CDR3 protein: CASSLSRNLGGTGELFF. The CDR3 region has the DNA TGTGCCAGCAGCCTATCAAGAAATCTAGGGGGCACCGGGGAGCTGTTTTTT.

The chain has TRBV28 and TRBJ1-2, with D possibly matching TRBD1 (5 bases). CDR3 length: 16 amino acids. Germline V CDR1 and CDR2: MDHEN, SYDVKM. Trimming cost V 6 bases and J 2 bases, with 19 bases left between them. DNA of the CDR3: TGTGCCAGCAGGAATACAGGCCCCCCGTTCAACTATGGCTACACCTTC. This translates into CASRNTGPPFNYGYTF.

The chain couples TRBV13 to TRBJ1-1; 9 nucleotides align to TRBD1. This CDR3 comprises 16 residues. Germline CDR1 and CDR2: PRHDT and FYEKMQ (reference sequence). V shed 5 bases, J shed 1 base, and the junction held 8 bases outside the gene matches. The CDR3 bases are TGTGCCAGCAGCCCTAATCCGGGACAGGGGAACACTGAAGCTTTCTTT. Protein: CASSPNPGQGNTEAFF.

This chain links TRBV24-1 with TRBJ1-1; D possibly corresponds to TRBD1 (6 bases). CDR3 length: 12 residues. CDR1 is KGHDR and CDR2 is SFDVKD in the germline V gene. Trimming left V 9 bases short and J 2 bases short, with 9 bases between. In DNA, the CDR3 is TGTGCCACCGCAGGGGACAACACTGAAGCTTTCTTT. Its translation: CATAGDNTEAFF.

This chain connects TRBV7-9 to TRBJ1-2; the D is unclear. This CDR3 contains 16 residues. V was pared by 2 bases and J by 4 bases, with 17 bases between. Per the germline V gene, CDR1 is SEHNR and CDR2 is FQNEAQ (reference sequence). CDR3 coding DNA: TGTGCCAGCAGCTTACCGAAGGCGGCAGCTTCCTATGGCTACACCTTC. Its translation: CASSLPKAAASYGYTF.

In nucleotides, the CDR3 is TGCGCCAGCAGCCAAGATCCTGGATTGGGGGCGTCTAACTATGGCTACACCTTC. Its translation is CASSQDPGLGASNYGYTF. V gene TRBV4-1 combines with J gene TRBJ1-2; D may be TRBD1 (6 bases). The CDR3 loop spans 18 amino acids. V lost 0 bases and J lost 0, with 17 bases in between. The germline V gene encodes CDR1 MGHRA and CDR2 YSYEKL.

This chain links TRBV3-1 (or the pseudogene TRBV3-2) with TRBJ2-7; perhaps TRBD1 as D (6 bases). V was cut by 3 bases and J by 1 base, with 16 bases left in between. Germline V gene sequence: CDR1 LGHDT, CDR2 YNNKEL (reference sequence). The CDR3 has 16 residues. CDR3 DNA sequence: TGTGCCAGCAGCCAGCGTTTCCCCGGGACATCCTACGAGCAGTACTTC. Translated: CASSQRFPGTSYEQYF.

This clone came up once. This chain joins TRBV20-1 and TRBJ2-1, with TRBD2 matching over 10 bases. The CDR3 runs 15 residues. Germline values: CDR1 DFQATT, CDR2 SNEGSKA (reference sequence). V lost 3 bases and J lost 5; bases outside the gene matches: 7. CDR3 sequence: CSASSSGGGNNEQFF. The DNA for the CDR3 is TGCAGTGCTAGTTCTAGCGGGGGCGGGAACAATGAGCAGTTCTTC.

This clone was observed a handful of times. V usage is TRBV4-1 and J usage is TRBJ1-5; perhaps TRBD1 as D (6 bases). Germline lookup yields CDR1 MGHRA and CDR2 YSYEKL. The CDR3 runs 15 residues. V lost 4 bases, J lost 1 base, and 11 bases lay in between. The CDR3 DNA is TGCGCCAGCAGCCCAACAGGGCCCAGCAATCAGCCCCAGCATTTT. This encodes CASSPTGPSNQPQHF.

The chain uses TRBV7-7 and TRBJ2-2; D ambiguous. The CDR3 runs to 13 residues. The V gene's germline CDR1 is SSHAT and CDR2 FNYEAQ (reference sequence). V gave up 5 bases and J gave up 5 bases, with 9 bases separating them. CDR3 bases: TGTGCCAGCAGCGTACAGATTACCGGGGAGCTGTTTTTT. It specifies CASSVQITGELFF.

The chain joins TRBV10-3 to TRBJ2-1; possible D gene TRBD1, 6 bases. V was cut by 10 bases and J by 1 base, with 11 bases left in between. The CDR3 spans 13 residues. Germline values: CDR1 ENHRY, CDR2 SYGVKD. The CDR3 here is CATQGGSYNEQFF. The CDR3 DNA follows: TGTGCCACCCAAGGGGGTTCCTACAATGAGCAGTTCTTC.

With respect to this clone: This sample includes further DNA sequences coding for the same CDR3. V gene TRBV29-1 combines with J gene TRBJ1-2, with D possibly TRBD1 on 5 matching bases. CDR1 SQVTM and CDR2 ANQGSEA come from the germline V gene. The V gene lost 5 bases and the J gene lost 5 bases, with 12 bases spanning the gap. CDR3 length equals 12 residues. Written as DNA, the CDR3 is TGCAGCGTTTTGGGGCAGGGTTATGGCTACACCTTC. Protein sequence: CSVLGQGYGYTF.

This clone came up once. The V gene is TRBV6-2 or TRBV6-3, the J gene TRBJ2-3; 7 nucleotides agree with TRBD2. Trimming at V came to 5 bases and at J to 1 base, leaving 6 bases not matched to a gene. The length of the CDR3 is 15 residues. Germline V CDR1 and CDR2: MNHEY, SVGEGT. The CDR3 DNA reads TGTGCCAGCAGTAAGGGTAGCGGGCGCACAGATACGCAGTATTTT. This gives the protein CASSKGSGRTDTQYF.

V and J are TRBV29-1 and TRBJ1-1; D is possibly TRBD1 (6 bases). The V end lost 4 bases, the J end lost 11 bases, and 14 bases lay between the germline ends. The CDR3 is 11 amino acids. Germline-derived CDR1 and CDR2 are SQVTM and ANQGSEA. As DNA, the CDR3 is TGCAGCGTTGTTCGGCAAAGGGGGGCTTTCTTT. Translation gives CSVVRQRGAFF.

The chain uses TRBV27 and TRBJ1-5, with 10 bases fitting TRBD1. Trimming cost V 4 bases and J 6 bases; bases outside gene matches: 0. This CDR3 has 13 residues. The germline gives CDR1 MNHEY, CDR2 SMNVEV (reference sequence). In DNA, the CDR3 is TGTGCCAGCAGTTGGGACAGGGGTCAGCCCCAGCATTTT. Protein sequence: CASSWDRGQPQHF.

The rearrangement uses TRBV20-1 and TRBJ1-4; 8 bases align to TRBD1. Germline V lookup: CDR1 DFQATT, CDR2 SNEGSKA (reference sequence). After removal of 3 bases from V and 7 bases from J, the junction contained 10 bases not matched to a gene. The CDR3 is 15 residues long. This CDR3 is CSASPRETGVEKLFF. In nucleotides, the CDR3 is TGCAGTGCTAGTCCCCGGGAGACAGGGGTTGAAAAACTGTTTTTT.

CDR3 region: CAVTMRWDRGLRCAFF. The CDR3 DNA follows: TGTGCTGTTACTATGAGGTGGGACAGGGGGCTTCGGTGTGCTTTCTTT. V and J are TRBV21-1 and TRBJ1-1; the table gives TRBD1 as D, unverified against the DNA. TRBV21-1 is deemed a pseudogene. CDR3 size: 16 residues.

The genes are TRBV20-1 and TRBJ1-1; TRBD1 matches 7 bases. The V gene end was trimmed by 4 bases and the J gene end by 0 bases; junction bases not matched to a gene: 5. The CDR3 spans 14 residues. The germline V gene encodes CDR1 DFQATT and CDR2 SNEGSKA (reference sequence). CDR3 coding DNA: TGCAGTGCTACTGAGGGACAGATGAACACTGAAGCTTTCTTT. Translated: CSATEGQMNTEAFF.

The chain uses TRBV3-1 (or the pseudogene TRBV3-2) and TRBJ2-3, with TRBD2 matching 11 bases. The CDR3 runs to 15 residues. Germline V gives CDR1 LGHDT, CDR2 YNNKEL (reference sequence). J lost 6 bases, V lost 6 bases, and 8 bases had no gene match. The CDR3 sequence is CASSALAGVSDTQYF. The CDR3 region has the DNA TGTGCCAGCAGTGCACTAGCGGGGGTATCGGATACGCAGTATTTT.

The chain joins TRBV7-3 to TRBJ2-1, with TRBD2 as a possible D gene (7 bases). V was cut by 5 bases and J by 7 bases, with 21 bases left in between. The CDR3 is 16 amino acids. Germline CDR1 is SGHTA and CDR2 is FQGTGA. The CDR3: CASSPHWGGGINEQFF. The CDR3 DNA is TGTGCCAGCAGCCCCCACTGGGGCGGGGGCATAAATGAGCAGTTCTTC.

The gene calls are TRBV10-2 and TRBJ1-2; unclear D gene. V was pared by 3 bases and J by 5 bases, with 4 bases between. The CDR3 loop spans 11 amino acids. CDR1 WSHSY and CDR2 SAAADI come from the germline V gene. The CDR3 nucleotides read TGCGCCAGCAGTGAAGCTTATGGCTACACCTTC. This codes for CASSEAYGYTF.

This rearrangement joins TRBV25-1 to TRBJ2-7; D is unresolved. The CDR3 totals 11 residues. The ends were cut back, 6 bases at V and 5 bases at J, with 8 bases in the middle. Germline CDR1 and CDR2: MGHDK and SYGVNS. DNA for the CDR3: TGTGCCAGCAGCCAAGAGGACGAGCAGTACTTC. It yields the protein CASSQEDEQYF.